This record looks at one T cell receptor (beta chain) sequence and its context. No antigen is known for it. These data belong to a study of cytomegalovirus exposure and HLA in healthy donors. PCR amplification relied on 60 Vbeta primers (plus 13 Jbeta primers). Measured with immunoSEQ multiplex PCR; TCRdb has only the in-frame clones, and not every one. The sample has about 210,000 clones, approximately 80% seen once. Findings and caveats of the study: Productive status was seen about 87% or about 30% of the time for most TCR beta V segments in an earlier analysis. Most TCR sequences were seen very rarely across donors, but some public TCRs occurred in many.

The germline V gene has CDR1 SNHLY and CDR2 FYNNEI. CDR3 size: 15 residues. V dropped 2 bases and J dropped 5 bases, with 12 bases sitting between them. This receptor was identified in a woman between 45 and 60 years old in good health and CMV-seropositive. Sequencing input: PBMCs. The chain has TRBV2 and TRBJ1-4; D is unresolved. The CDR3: CASSESEFPNEKLFF. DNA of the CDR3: TGTGCCAGCAGTGAATCGGAGTTTCCCAATGAAAAACTGTTTTTT.